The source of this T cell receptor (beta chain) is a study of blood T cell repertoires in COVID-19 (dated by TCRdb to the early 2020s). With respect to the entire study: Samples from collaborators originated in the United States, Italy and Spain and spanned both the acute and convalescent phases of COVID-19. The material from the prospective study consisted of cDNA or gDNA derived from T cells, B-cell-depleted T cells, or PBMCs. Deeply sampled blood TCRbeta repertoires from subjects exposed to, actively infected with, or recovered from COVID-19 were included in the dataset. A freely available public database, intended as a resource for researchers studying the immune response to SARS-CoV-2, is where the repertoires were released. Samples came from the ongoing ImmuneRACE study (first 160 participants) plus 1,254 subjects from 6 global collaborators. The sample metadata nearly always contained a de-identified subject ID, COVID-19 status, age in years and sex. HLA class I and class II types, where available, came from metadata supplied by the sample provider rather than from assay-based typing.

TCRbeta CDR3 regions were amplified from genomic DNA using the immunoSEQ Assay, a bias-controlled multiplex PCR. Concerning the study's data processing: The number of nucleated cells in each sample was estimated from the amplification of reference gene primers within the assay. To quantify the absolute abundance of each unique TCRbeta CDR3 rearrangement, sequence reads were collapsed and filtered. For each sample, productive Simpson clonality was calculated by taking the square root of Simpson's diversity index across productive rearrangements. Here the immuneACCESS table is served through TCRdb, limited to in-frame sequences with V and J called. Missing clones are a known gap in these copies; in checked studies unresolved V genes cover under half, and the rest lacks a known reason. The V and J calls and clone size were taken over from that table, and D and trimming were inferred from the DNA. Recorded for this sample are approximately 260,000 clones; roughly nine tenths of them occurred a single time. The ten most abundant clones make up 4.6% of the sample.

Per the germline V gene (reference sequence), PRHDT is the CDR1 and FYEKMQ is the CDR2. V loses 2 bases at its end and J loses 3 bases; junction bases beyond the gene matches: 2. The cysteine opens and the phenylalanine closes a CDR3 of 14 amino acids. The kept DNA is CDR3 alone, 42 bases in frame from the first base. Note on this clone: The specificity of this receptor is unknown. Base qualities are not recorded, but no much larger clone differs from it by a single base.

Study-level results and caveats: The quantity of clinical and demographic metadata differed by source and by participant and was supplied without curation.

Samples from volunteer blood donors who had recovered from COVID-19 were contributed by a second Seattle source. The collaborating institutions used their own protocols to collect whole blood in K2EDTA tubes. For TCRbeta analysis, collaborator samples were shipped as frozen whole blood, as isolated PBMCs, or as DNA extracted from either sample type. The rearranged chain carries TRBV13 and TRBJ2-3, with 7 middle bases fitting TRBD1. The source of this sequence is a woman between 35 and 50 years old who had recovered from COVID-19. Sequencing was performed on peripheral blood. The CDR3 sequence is CASSLIRGTDTQYF. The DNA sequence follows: TGTGCCAGCAGCTTAATCAGGGGGACAGATACGCAGTATTTT.